The present T cell receptor beta chain was sequenced within a study of blood T cell repertoires in COVID-19. Study details: Sample material is recorded as cDNA or gDNA derived from T cells, B-cell-depleted T cells, or PBMCs.

Self-reported history from a screening survey and questionnaire set each donor's cohort. Recovered status applied to Cohort 3 donors who had two consecutive negative PCRs. It also applied to those with clearance or with symptom resolution. Per the germline V gene, CDR1 is SGHRS and CDR2 is YFSETQ. V dropped 4 bases and J dropped 8; count of bases not matched to a gene: 7. The CDR3 consists of 14 residues. Study processing details: Using reference gene primer amplification, nucleated cell counts were estimated. This table comes from immunoSEQ multiplex PCR, and its TCRdb copy is limited to in-frame clones, with some not included. That table supplies the V and J calls and clone size; D and trimming were determined from the DNA. This sample carries approximately 440,000 clones, 90% of them seen once, and the ten largest clones take about 0.6%.

Source material: PBMCs or T cells enriched from blood (not recorded which). The sequence was collected from a young man who had recovered from COVID-19. V gene TRBV5-1 combines with J gene TRBJ1-4; the match to TRBD1 covers 8 bases. This CDR3 reads CASSQDRDGEKLFF. The CDR3, as DNA: TGCGCCAGCAGCCAGGACAGGGATGGCGAAAAACTGTTTTTT.